The 2 T cell receptor beta chains below were found in one sample sequenced in a study of cytomegalovirus exposure and HLA in healthy donors. PCR primers comprised 60 Vbeta and 13 Jbeta primers. Sequencing used immunoSEQ multiplex PCR; TCRdb keeps in-frame clones, though not all of them. Of about 160,000 clones detected, 80% to 90% appear once; the ten largest clones hold roughly 6.5%. Sequences were obtained from PBMCs. The receptors were sampled from a man in his fifties or sixties in good health and CMV-seropositive.

This clone was counted between two and nine times. This sequence joins TRBV27 and TRBJ2-3, with 9 positions matching TRBD2. Germline loops: CDR1 MNHEY, CDR2 SMNVEV (reference sequence). The CDR3 is made up of 17 amino acids. V trimming: 7 bases; J trimming: 3 bases; junction bases outside the gene matches: 14. CDR3 region: CASTLGAGGRWTDTQYF. For the CDR3, the DNA is TGTGCCAGCACCCTAGGGGCGGGAGGGCGGTGGACAGATACGCAGTATTTT.

By share, this clone ranks as medium-sized. This chain joins TRBV28 and TRBJ1-1, with D maybe TRBD1 (6 bases). The germline gives CDR1 MDHEN, CDR2 SYDVKM. V gave up 6 bases and J gave up 2 bases, with 16 bases separating them. The CDR3 totals 15 residues. CDR3 in DNA: TGTGCCAGCAGCCACCGGACGACAGGTAACACTGAAGCTTTCTTT. Its protein product is CASSHRTTGNTEAFF.